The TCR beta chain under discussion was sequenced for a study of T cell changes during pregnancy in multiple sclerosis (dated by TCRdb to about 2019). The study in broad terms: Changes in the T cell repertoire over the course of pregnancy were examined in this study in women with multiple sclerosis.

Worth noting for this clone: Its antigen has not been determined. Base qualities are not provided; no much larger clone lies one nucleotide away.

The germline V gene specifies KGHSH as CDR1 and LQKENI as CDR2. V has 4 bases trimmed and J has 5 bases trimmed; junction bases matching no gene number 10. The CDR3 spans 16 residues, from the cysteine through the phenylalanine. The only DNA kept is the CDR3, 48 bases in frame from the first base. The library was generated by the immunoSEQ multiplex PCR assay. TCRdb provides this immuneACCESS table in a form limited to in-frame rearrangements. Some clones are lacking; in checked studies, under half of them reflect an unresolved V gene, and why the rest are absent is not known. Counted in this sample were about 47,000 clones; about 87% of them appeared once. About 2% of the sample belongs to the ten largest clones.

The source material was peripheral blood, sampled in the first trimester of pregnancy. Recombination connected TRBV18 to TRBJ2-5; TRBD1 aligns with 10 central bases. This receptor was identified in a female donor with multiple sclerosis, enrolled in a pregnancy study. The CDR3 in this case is CASSRSGTGAGETQYF. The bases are TGTGCCAGCTCACGGTCCGGGACAGGGGCCGGTGAGACCCAGTACTTC.